The 6 T cell receptor beta chains in this list originate from one sample, sequenced in a study of shared clonotypes between healthy human individuals. Sequenced by immunoSEQ multiplex PCR; TCRdb stores in-frame clones only, minus some. The data show under 2,500,000 clones, approximately 96% seen once. Sequenced input: naive CD4+ T cells sorted from blood. Subset meaning: CD45RA+ positively selected. The origin of the receptors is a man in his late teens or twenties in good health.

CDR3 in amino acids: CASSWDGYYNSPLHF. CDR3 coding DNA: TGTGCCAGCAGCTGGGACGGGTACTATAATTCACCCCTCCACTTT. This sequence joins TRBV6-5 and TRBJ1-6; D might be TRBD1 (5 bases). The V and J ends lost 6 bases and 3 bases respectively, with 12 bases between them. The CDR3 sequence is 15 residues long. In germline, CDR1 is MNHEY, CDR2 SVGAGI.

V and J are TRBV18 and TRBJ2-3; D gene ambiguous. The germline CDR1 and CDR2 sequences are KGHSH and LQKENI. Trimming cost V 3 bases and J 0 bases, with 16 bases left between them. This CDR3 spans 17 amino acids. As DNA, the CDR3 is TGTGCCAGCTCACCTCTCCCCCAGACCACTAGCACAGATACGCAGTATTTT. Translated, it gives CASSPLPQTTSTDTQYF.

The chain employs TRBV5-4 and TRBJ2-5, with D perhaps TRBD2 (6 bases). Germline assignment: CDR1 SGHNT and CDR2 YYREEE (reference sequence). V lost 4 bases and J 0 bases, leaving 10 bases between the germline ends. The length of the CDR3 is 14 residues. The CDR3: CASSRDLYQETQYF. Written as DNA, the CDR3 is TGTGCCAGCAGCCGGGACTTGTACCAAGAGACCCAGTACTTC.

The chain links TRBV25-1 to TRBJ1-2, with D perhaps TRBD1 (5 bases). This CDR3 is 15 amino acids long. CDR1 and CDR2 from the germline V gene are MGHDK and SYGVNS. The ends were cut back, 4 bases at V and 4 bases at J, with 16 bases in the middle. CDR3 sequence reads: CASSADRPRGYGYTF. CDR3 coding DNA: TGTGCCAGCAGTGCCGACAGACCACGAGGCTATGGCTACACCTTC.

In the case of this clone: The same CDR3 also results from other DNA sequences found in this sample. The rearrangement links TRBV7-2 to TRBJ2-1; tentatively, D is TRBD2 (5 bases). Trimming stripped 6 bases from V and 4 bases from J, with 7 bases between. Germline CDR1 SGHTA, CDR2 FQGNSA. The CDR3 consists of 12 residues. DNA of the CDR3: TGTGCCAGCAGTTCGGGGTACAATGAGCAGTTCTTC. It is translated as CASSSGYNEQFF.

This clone has only one observation. The chain couples TRBV7-3 to TRBJ1-6; no firm D call. The CDR3 totals 13 residues. The germline V gene encodes CDR1 SGHTA and CDR2 FQGTGA. V was clipped by 1 base and J by 9 bases, with 7 bases between them. As DNA, the CDR3 is TGTGCCAGCAGCTTAAATTGGGGTTCACCCCTCCACTTT. This gives the protein CASSLNWGSPLHF.